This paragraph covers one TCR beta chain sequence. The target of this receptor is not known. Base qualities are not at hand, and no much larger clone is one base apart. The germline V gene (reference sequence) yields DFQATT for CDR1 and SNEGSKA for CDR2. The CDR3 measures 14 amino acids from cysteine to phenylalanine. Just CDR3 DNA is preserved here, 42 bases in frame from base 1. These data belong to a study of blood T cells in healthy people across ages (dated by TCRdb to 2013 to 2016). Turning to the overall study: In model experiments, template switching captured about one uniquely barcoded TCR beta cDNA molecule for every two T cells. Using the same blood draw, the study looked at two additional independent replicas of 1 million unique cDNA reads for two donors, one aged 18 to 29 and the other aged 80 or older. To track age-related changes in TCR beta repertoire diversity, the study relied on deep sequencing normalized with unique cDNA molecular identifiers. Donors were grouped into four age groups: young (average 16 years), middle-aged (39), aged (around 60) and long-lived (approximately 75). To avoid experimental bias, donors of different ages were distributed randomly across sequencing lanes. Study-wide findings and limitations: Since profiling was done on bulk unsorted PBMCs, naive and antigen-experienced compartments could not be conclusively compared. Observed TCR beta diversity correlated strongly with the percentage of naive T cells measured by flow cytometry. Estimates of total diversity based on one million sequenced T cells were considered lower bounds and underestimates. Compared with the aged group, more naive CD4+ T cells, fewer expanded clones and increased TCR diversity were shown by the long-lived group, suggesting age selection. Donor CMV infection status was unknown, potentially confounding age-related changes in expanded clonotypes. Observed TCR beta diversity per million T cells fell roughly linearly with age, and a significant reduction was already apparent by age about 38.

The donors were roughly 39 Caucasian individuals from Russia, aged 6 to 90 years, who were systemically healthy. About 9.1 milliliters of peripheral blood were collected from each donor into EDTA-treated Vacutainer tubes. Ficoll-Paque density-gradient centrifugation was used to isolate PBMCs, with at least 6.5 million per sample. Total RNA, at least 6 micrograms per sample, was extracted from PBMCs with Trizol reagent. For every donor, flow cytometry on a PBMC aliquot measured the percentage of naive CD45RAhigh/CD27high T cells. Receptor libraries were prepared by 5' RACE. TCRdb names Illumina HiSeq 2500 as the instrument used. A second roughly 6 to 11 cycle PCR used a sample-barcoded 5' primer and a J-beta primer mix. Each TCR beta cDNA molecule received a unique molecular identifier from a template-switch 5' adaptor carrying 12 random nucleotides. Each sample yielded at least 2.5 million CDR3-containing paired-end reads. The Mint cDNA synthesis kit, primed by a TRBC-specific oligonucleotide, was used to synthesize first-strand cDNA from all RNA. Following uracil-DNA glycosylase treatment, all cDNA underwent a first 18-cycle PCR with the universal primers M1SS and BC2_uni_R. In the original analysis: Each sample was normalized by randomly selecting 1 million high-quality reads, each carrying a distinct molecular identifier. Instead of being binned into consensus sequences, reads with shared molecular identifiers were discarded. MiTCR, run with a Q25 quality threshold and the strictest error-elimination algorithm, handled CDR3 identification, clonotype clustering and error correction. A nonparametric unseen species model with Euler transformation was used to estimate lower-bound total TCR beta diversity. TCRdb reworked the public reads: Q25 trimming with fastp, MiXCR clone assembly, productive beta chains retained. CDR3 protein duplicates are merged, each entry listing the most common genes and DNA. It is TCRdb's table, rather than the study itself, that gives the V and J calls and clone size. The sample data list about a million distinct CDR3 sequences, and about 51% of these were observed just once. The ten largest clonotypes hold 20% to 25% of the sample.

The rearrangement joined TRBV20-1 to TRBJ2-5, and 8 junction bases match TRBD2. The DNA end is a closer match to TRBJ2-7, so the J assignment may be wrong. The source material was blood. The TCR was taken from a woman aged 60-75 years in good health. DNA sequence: TGCAGTGCTAGAGATCCTAGCGGGTGGTACGAGCAGTACTTC. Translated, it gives CSARDPSGWYEQYF.